These 13 T cell receptor beta chains share one sample of origin, sequenced in a study of neoadjuvant anti-PD-1 for oral cavity cancer. The repertoire was sequenced with immunoSEQ multiplex PCR; TCRdb's copy has only in-frame clones and lacks some. The repertoire holds about 15,000 clones, with roughly 40% as singletons. Time point specified: after neoadjuvant nivolumab, at surgical resection. This sample comprised tumor tissue, obtained after nivolumab (anti-PD-1) treatment. These receptors were taken from a person between 35 and 79 years old with oral cavity squamous cell carcinoma.

This clone has just a few counts. This chain connects TRBV10-1 to TRBJ1-4; a weak D match, TRBD1 (6 bases). Germline V lookup: CDR1 WNHNN, CDR2 SYGVQD (reference sequence). The CDR3 is 15 amino acids. With 1 base removed from V and 6 bases from J, the gap between germline ends came to 12 bases. The DNA of the CDR3 is TGCGCCAGCAGTGAGTGGGGGGGCACTCATGAAAAACTGTTTTTT. It translates to CASSEWGGTHEKLFF.

The rearrangement joins TRBV27 to TRBJ2-6, with D perhaps assigned TRBD1 or TRBD2 (5 bases each). CDR3 length equals 18 residues. CDR1 is MNHEY and CDR2 is SMNVEV in the germline V gene (reference sequence). V was pared by 1 base and J by 0 bases, with 13 bases between. The CDR3 loop reads CASSLFGTGLSGANVLTF. CDR3 in DNA: TGTGCCAGCAGTTTATTTGGTACAGGACTCTCTGGGGCCAACGTCCTGACTTTC.

The chain couples TRBV9 to TRBJ2-7; 8 nucleotides line up with TRBD1. The CDR3 runs to 15 residues. CDR1 is SGDLS and CDR2 is YYNGEE in the germline V gene. V dropped 2 bases and J dropped 7; count of bases not matched to a gene: 11. DNA of the CDR3: TGTGCCAGCAGCGTCAGAGCAGGGGGCTATGGTGAGCAGTACTTC. Translating gives CASSVRAGGYGEQYF.

The gene calls are TRBV7-9 and TRBJ1-1; no clear D gene. The CDR3 covers 14 residues. Trimming took off 6 bases at V and 1 base at J, with 12 bases between the two ends. Germline V lookup: CDR1 SEHNR, CDR2 FQNEAQ (reference sequence). The DNA for the CDR3 is TGTGCCAGCAGTGAATTCTCAGAGAACACTGAAGCTTTCTTT. It codes for CASSEFSENTEAFF.

The chain couples TRBV7-2 to TRBJ2-3; TRBD2 matches at 7 bases. The CDR3 is 17 residues long. In germline, CDR1 is SGHTA, CDR2 FQGNSA. Trimming removed 2 bases from V and 3 bases from J; junction bases left unmatched: 11. In nucleotides, the CDR3 is TGTGCCAGCAGCTTACGACAAAGCGGGGATCTTACAGATACGCAGTATTTT. It codes for CASSLRQSGDLTDTQYF.

This clone appeared a few times. This chain links TRBV7-2 with TRBJ2-1; 9 bases are shared with TRBD1. This CDR3 has 14 residues. V lost 4 bases, J lost 6 bases, and 4 bases stayed unmatched. Germline CDR1 reads SGHTA; CDR2 reads FQGNSA. The CDR3 spells CASSSRTGVNEQFF. Here the CDR3 DNA reads TGTGCCAGCAGCTCCAGGACAGGGGTCAATGAGCAGTTCTTC.

This clone has at least ten counts. The chain joins TRBV27 to TRBJ2-2; D unclear. The CDR3 spans 14 residues. CDR1 is MNHEY and CDR2 is SMNVEV in the germline V gene (reference sequence). The V gene lost 2 bases and the J gene lost 2 bases, with 6 bases spanning the gap. Here the CDR3 DNA reads TGTGCCAGCAGTTTAACGGAAAACACCGGGGAGCTGTTTTTT. Its translation is CASSLTENTGELFF.

Only a few counts were recorded for this clone. This sequence joins TRBV5-1 and TRBJ1-1; no definite D call. The germline V gene has CDR1 SGHRS and CDR2 YFSETQ. V shed 0 bases and J shed 3 bases, with 12 bases lying between them. The CDR3 consists of 15 residues. Written as DNA, the CDR3 is TGCGCCAGCAGCTTGGCCGGGATTTATGACACTGAAGCTTTCTTT. Translation gives CASSLAGIYDTEAFF.

The chain joins TRBV6-5 to TRBJ1-5; D is unresolved. The germline V gene encodes CDR1 MNHEY and CDR2 SVGAGI. This CDR3 comprises 13 residues. V shed 7 bases and J shed 0 bases, with 7 bases lying between them. In nucleotides, the CDR3 is TGTGCCAGCACGAGGTCTAGCAATCAGCCCCAGCATTTT. Translated, it gives CASTRSSNQPQHF.

This clone was counted between two and nine times. This chain connects TRBV28 to TRBJ2-1, with unresolved D. Trimming removed 3 bases at V and 4 bases at J, with 7 bases between. Germline CDR1 MDHEN, CDR2 SYDVKM. The CDR3 totals 13 residues. CDR3 sequence: CASSFLRYNEQFF. Written as DNA, the CDR3 is TGTGCCAGCAGTTTTTTGCGGTACAATGAGCAGTTCTTC.

This clone was recorded a few times. This chain links TRBV7-6 with TRBJ2-5; TRBD1 matches 12 bases. Trimming cost V 4 bases and J 5 bases; bases outside gene matches: 5. CDR1 is SGHVS, CDR2 FNYEAQ, per germline. This CDR3 spans 15 amino acids. CDR3 in DNA: TGTGCCAGCAGCTCCGGGACAGGGGGCGGGGAGACCCAGTACTTC. This translates into CASSSGTGGGETQYF.

This chain uses TRBV11-2 with TRBJ2-7; 7 nucleotides agree with TRBD1. Germline assignment: CDR1 SGHAT and CDR2 FQNNGV. V was pared by 5 bases and J by 0 bases, with 16 bases of the junction left unmatched. CDR3 length equals 18 residues. The CDR3 is CASSLTISQGRSSYEQYF. For the CDR3, the DNA is TGTGCCAGCAGCCTCACAATCTCACAGGGGCGAAGCTCCTACGAGCAGTACTTC.

This clone was observed at least ten times. J is TRBJ1-1 and V is TRBV5-6; D is unresolved. Germline V gene data show CDR1 as SGHDT and CDR2 as YYEEEE. The ends were cut back, 0 bases at V and 0 bases at J, with 9 bases in the middle. The CDR3 loop spans 15 amino acids. CDR3 protein: CASSLVGVMNTEAFF. For the CDR3, the DNA is TGTGCCAGCAGCTTGGTCGGGGTCATGAACACTGAAGCTTTCTTT.